One sample yielded the 13 T cell receptor beta chains listed below, sequenced in a study of T cell changes during pregnancy in multiple sclerosis. The protocol was immunoSEQ multiplex PCR, while the TCRdb copy is restricted to in-frame clones and leaves out a portion. The repertoire includes about 13,000 clones, about nine tenths of them detected once, and roughly an eighth sits in the top ten. The material was CD8+ T cells from peripheral blood mononuclear cells, obtained after pregnancy. The receptor set was obtained from a female donor in good health, enrolled as a control in a pregnancy study.

Only a few counts were recorded for this clone. V is TRBV10-1 and J is TRBJ2-3; the match to TRBD2 covers 9 bases. Trimming at V came to 4 bases and at J to 1 base, leaving 0 bases not matched to a gene. Germline CDR1 WNHNN, CDR2 SYGVQD (reference sequence). The CDR3 extends over 14 amino acids. The DNA for the CDR3 is TGCGCCAGCAGTGGGACTAGCGGCACAGATACGCAGTATTTT. Its protein product is CASSGTSGTDTQYF.

In its sample, this clone was seen once. V usage is TRBV7-2 and J usage is TRBJ1-1, with a weak D call TRBD1 (6 bases). The CDR3 loop spans 16 amino acids. V lost 3 bases to trimming and J lost 0 bases, with 14 bases between them. CDR1 and CDR2 from the germline V gene are SGHTA and FQGNSA. For the CDR3, the DNA is TGTGCCAGCAGCTTCCCTAGGGGGGGAGTGAACACTGAAGCTTTCTTT. Amino acids: CASSFPRGGVNTEAFF. Full variable domain (rest looked up from reference TRBV7-2 and TRBJ1-1): GAGVSQSPSNKVTEKGKDVELRCDPISGHTALYWYRQSLGQGLEFLIYFQGNSAPDKSGLPSDRFSAERTGGSVSTLTIQRTQQEDSAVYLCASSFPRGGVNTEAFFGQGTRLTVV.

V is TRBV10-3 and J is TRBJ2-7; a possible D gene is TRBD2 (5 bases). The V end lost 2 bases, the J end lost 3 bases, and 11 bases lay between the germline ends. Germline loops: CDR1 ENHRY, CDR2 SYGVKD. The CDR3 extends over 14 amino acids. CDR3 coding DNA: TGTGCCATCAGTGAGGGGGTAGCGAGCTACGAGCAGTACTTC. This sequence encodes CAISEGVASYEQYF.

The V call is TRBV4-1, the J call TRBJ1-4, with TRBD1 identical over 10 bases. Germline trimming cut 1 base from V and 7 bases from J; bases unmatched to any gene: 6. Per germline, CDR1 MGHRA and CDR2 YSYEKL. This CDR3 spans 16 amino acids. CDR3 amino acids: CASSQVSRDRGEKLFF. The CDR3 DNA reads TGCGCCAGCAGCCAAGTTAGCCGGGACAGGGGTGAAAAACTGTTTTTT.

The CDR3 DNA is TGCGCCAGCAGCCAAGGTATCAATGAGCAGTTCTTC. As protein: CASSQGINEQFF. This chain connects TRBV4-3 to TRBJ2-1; D unresolved. Trimming left V 1 base short and J 6 bases short, with 4 bases between. The germline CDR1 and CDR2 sequences are LGHNA and YSLEER. The CDR3 is 12 amino acids.

This chain uses TRBV27 with TRBJ2-3, with 9 bases lining up with TRBD1. Germline assignment: CDR1 MNHEY and CDR2 SMNVEV (reference sequence). The junction had 10 bases not matched to a gene; V was cut back by 6 bases and J by 9 bases. This CDR3 spans 14 amino acids. This CDR3 is CASRSSGTGLTQYF. CDR3 DNA sequence: TGTGCCAGCAGGTCCTCCGGGACAGGGCTGACGCAGTATTTT.

The chain couples TRBV19 to TRBJ1-5, with D possibly being TRBD1 (5 bases). The CDR3 runs 14 residues. Germline V gene sequence: CDR1 LNHDA, CDR2 SQIVND (reference sequence). V was cut by 7 bases and J by 5 bases, with 15 bases left in between. In DNA form, the CDR3 reads TGTGCCAGTACCCCGTTTGGGGCCCATCAGCCCCAGCATTTT. The encoded protein is CASTPFGAHQPQHF.

The chain links TRBV15 to TRBJ2-6; D gene unclear. Trimming left V 6 bases short and J 0 bases short, with 9 bases between. CDR1 and CDR2 from the germline V gene are LNHNV and YYDKDF (reference sequence). The CDR3 has 15 residues. CDR3 amino acids: CATSPTDSGANVLTF. In DNA, the CDR3 is TGTGCCACCAGTCCCACAGACTCTGGGGCCAACGTCCTGACTTTC.

The CDR3 sequence is CASSTLIDRPYEQYF. The CDR3 region has the DNA TGTGCCAGCAGCACCCTGATCGACAGGCCCTACGAGCAGTACTTC. The chain has TRBV28 and TRBJ2-7; tentatively, D is TRBD1 (6 bases). Deletions cut 6 bases from V and 2 bases from J, with 17 bases between. CDR1 and CDR2 (germline): MDHEN, SYDVKM. The CDR3 runs to 15 residues.

DNA for the CDR3: TGTGCCAGCAGTGCGGGGGGTGGTGAGCAGTTCTTC. It translates to CASSAGGGEQFF. The V gene is TRBV27, the J gene TRBJ2-1; 8 positions agree with TRBD2. This CDR3 is 12 amino acids long. Looked up from germline, CDR1 is MNHEY and CDR2 is SMNVEV (reference sequence). V lost 5 bases to trimming and J lost 9 bases; unmatched junction nucleotides: 3.

Written as DNA, the CDR3 is TGTGCCAGCAGTGAAAGGGCTAGCGGGAGTTACGAGCAGTACTTC. Translated, it gives CASSERASGSYEQYF. The chain joins TRBV6-1 to TRBJ2-5; 10 bases agree with TRBD2. The J call may be incorrect, as the DNA end agrees better with TRBJ2-7. The CDR3 contains 15 residues. CDR1 and CDR2 (germline): MNHNS, SASEGT.

The V call is TRBV19, the J call TRBJ2-3; a weak D match, TRBD2 (6 bases). Germline lookup yields CDR1 LNHDA and CDR2 SQIVND (reference sequence). The CDR3 contains 14 residues. V lost 2 bases and J 4 bases, leaving 10 bases between the germline ends. The DNA of the CDR3 is TGTGCCAGTAGTATATTCCGGGAGCCAGATACGCAGTATTTT. It specifies CASSIFREPDTQYF.

This chain joins TRBV9 and TRBJ1-3, with a tentative D call TRBD1 (5 bases). CDR3 length equals 15 residues. V lost 0 bases, J lost 0 bases, and 7 bases lay in between. Germline V gene data show CDR1 as SGDLS and CDR2 as YYNGEE. This CDR3 reads CASSVGQGSGNTIYF. The DNA of the CDR3 is TGTGCCAGCAGCGTAGGGCAGGGCTCTGGAAACACCATATATTTT. The full variable domain, its missing parts supplied by reference TRBV9 and TRBJ1-3, is DSGVTQTPKHLITATGQRVTLRCSPRSGDLSVYWYQQSLDQGLQFLIQYYNGEERAKGNILERFSAQQFPDLHSELNLSSLELGDSALYFCASSVGQGSGNTIYFGEGSWLTVV.